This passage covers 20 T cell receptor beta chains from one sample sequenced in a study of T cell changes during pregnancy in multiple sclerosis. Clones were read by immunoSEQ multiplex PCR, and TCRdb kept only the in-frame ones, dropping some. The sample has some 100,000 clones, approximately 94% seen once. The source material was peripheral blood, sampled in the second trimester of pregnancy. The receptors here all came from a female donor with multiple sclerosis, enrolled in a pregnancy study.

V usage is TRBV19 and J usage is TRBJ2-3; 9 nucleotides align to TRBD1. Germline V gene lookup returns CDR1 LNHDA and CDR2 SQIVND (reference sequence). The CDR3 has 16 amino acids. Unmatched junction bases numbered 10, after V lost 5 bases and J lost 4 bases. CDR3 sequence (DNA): TGTGCCAGTAGTCTTAGGTGGACAGGGGCTGCAGATACGCAGTATTTT. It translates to CASSLRWTGAADTQYF.

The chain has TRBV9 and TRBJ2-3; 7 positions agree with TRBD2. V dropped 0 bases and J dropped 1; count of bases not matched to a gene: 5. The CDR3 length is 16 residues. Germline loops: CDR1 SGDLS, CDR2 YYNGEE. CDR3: CASSVAGLAGTDTQYF. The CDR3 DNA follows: TGTGCCAGCAGCGTAGCGGGGCTAGCGGGCACAGATACGCAGTATTTT.

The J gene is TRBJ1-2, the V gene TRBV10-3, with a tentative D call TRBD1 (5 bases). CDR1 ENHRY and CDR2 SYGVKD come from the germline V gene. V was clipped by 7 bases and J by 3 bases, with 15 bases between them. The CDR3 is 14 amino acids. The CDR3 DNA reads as TGTGCCATCACTAGCGGGGGGGTGGACTATGGCTACACCTTC. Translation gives CAITSGGVDYGYTF.

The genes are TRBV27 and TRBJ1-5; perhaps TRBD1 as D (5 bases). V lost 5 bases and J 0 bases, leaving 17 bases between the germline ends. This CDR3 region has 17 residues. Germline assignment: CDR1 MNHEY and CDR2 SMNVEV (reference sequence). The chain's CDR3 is CASSQVSGLGSNQPQHF. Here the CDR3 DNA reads TGTGCCAGCAGTCAAGTTTCAGGGTTAGGTAGCAATCAGCCCCAGCATTTT.

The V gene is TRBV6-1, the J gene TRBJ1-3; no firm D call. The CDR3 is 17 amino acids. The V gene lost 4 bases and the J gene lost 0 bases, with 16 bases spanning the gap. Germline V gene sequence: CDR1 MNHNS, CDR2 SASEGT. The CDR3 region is CASSVLARPFSGNTIYF. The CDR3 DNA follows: TGTGCCAGCAGTGTTTTAGCCCGGCCCTTCTCTGGAAACACCATATATTTT.

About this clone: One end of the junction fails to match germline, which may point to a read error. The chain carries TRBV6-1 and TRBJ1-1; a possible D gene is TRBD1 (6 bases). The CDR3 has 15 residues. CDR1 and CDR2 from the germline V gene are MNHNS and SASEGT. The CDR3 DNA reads TGTGCCAGCAGTGAAGTCAGGGGCCTGAACGCTGAAGCTTTCTTT. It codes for CASSEVRGLNAEAFF.

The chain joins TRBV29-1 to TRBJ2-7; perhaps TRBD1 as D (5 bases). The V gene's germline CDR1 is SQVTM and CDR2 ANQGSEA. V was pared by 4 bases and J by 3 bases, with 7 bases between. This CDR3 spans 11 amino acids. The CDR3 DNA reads TGCAGCGTTGTCAGGGACTACGAGCAGTACTTC. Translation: CSVVRDYEQYF.

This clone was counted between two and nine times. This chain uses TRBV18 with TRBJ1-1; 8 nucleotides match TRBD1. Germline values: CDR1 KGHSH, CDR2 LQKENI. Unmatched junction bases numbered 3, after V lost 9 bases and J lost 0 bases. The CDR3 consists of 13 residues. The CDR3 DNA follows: TGTGCCAGTACAGGGGGTCTGAACACTGAAGCTTTCTTT. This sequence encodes CASTGGLNTEAFF.

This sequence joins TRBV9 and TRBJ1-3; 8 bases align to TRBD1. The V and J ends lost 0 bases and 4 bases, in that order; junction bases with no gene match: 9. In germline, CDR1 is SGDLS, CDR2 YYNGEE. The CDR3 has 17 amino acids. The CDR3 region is CASSVGRQGLRGNTIYF. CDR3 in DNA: TGTGCCAGCAGCGTAGGGCGACAGGGGTTAAGAGGAAACACCATATATTTT.

The CDR3 loop reads CASSEAPEPLDGYTF. The CDR3 DNA reads as TGTGCCAGCAGTGAAGCACCGGAGCCGTTGGATGGCTACACCTTC. The J gene is TRBJ1-2, the V gene TRBV6-1; D ambiguous. V lost 0 bases and J lost 6, with 14 bases in between. The CDR3 covers 15 residues. Germline lookup yields CDR1 MNHNS and CDR2 SASEGT.

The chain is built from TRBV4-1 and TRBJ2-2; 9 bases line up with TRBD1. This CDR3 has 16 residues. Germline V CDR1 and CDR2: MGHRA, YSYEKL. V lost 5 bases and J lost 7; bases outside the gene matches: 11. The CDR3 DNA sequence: TGCGCCAGCAGCTCCCTCTTGGGACAGGGAATCGGGGAGCTGTTTTTT. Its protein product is CASSSLLGQGIGELFF.

This chain's CDR3 is CASSMTSANTGELFF. The CDR3 DNA sequence: TGCGCCAGCAGCATGACTAGCGCGAACACCGGGGAGCTGTTTTTT. The rearrangement joins TRBV5-1 to TRBJ2-2; 8 nucleotides align to TRBD2. CDR1 and CDR2 (germline): SGHRS, YFSETQ. The V and J ends lost 4 bases and 0 bases, in that order; junction bases with no gene match: 2. CDR3 length equals 15 residues.

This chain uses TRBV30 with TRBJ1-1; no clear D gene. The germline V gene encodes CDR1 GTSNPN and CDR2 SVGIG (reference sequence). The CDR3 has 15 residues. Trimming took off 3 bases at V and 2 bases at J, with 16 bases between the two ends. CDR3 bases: TGTGCCTGGAGCTTTCCAGGCGTTCAAAACACTGAAGCTTTCTTT. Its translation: CAWSFPGVQNTEAFF. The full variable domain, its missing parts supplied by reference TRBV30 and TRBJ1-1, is SQTIHQWPATLVQPVGSPLSLECTVEGTSNPNLYWYRQAAGRGLQLLFYSVGIGQISSEVPQNLSASRPQDRQFILSSKKLLLSDSGFYLCAWSFPGVQNTEAFFGQGTRLTVV.

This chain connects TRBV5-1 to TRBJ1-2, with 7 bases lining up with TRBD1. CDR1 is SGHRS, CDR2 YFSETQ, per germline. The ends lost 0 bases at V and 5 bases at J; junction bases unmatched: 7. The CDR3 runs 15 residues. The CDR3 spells CASSLDTGTAYGYTF. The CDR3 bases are TGCGCCAGCAGCTTGGACACCGGGACAGCTTATGGCTACACCTTC.

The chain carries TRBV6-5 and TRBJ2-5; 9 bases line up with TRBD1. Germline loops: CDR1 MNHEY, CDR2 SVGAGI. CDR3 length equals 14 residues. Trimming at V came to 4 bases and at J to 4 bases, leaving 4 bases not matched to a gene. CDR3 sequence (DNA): TGTGCCAGCAGTTCCCGACAGGGGGGAGAGACCCAGTACTTC. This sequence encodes CASSSRQGGETQYF.

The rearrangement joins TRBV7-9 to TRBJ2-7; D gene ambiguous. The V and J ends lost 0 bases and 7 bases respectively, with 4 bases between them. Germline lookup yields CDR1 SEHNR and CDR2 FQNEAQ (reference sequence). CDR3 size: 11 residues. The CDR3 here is CASSLAREQYF. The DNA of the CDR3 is TGTGCCAGCAGCTTAGCGAGGGAGCAGTACTTC.

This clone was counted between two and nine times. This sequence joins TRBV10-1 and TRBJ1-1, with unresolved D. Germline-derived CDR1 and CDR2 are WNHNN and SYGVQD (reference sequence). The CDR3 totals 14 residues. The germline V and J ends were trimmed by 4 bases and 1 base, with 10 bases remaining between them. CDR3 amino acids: CASSVRRQNTEAFF. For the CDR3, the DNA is TGCGCCAGCAGTGTGCGTAGACAGAACACTGAAGCTTTCTTT.

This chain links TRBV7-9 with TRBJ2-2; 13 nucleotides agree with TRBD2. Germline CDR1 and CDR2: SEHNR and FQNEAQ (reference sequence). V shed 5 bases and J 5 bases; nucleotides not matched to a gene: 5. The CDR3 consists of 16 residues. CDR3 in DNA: TGTGCCAGCAGCCGCACTAGCGGGAGGGGGACCGGGGAGCTGTTTTTT. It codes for CASSRTSGRGTGELFF.

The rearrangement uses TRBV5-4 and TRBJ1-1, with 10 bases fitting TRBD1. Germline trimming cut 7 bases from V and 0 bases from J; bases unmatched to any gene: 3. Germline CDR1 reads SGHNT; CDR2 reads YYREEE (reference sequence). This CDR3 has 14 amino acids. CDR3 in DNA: TGTGCCAGCGGACAGGGGGGGATGAACACTGAAGCTTTCTTT. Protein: CASGQGGMNTEAFF.

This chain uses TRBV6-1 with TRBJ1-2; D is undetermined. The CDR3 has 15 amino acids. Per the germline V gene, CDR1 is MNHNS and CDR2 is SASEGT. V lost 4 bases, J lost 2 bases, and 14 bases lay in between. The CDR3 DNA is TGTGCCAGCAGTGTCACCACAGACCCCAACTATGGCTACACCTTC. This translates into CASSVTTDPNYGYTF.